Listed below are T cell receptor beta chains from one sample, sequenced in a study of control samples from healthy donors and cancer patients. Assay used: immunoSEQ multiplex PCR; TCRdb lists only in-frame clones, some missing. There are some 150,000 clones in the sample; 75% to 90% occur only once, and less than 5% lies in the top ten. Sequenced input: blood. The source is a man aged 30 to 45 in good health. Each CDR3 is given with its conserved first and last residue. Each record gives: CDR3 protein, CDR3 DNA, J gene, D gene, V gene, clone size. The D gene is left open where the match is weak. Clone size appears in some rows only: once, few, many, or a class for an expanded clone.

CDR3: CASSQDGREDQPQHF
DNA: TGCGCCAGCAGCCAAGATGGCAGGGAGGATCAGCCCCAGCATTTT
J: TRBJ1-5
D: NA
V: TRBV4-3
size: once

CDR3: CSVRDAGVNEQYF
DNA: TGCAGCGTCCGGGACGCAGGGGTCAACGAGCAGTACTTC
J: TRBJ2-7
D: NA
V: TRBV29-1
size: NA

CDR3: CASSVADNPNTEAFF
DNA: TGTGCCAGCAGCGTAGCCGATAACCCGAACACTGAAGCTTTCTTT
J: TRBJ1-1
D: NA
V: TRBV9
size: once

CDR3: CASSPAGEYNEQFF
DNA: TGTGCCAGCTCACCGGCAGGGGAGTACAATGAGCAGTTCTTC
J: TRBJ2-1
D: NA
V: TRBV18
size: NA

CDR3: CASREGQNTEAFF
DNA: TGTGCCAGCAGGGAGGGACAGAACACTGAAGCTTTCTTT
J: TRBJ1-1
D: NA
V: TRBV12-3/TRBV12-4
size: NA

CDR3: CASSQDQLAGAYEQYF
DNA: TGCGCCAGCAGCCAAGATCAGCTAGCGGGGGCCTACGAGCAGTACTTC
J: TRBJ2-7
D: TRBD2
V: TRBV4-3
size: NA

CDR3: CAIPNGETQYF
DNA: TGTGCCATCCCAAACGGAGAGACCCAGTACTTC
J: TRBJ2-5
D: NA
V: TRBV10-3
size: once

CDR3: CASSEGLAVGSGELFF
DNA: TGTGCCAGCAGCGAAGGACTAGCGGTGGGGTCCGGGGAGCTGTTTTTT
J: TRBJ2-2
D: TRBD2
V: TRBV14
size: NA

CDR3: CASSLARSPEVYGYTF
DNA: TGTGCCAGCAGCTTAGCTCGTTCCCCCGAGGTATATGGCTACACCTTC
J: TRBJ1-2
D: NA
V: TRBV7-2
size: NA

CDR3: CASRVAGAYEQYF
DNA: TGTGCCAGTAGGGTAGCGGGAGCCTACGAGCAGTACTTC
J: TRBJ2-7
D: TRBD2
V: TRBV19
size: NA

CDR3: CASSPVGVSYGYTF
DNA: TGTGCCAGCTCACCAGTCGGGGTTTCCTATGGCTACACCTTC
J: TRBJ1-2
D: NA
V: TRBV18
size: NA